The 13 T cell receptor beta chains given below trace back to one sample, sequenced in a study of post-analysis software for immune sequencing data. Findings of the study overall: Among a few TRBV segments more frequent in patients than controls were TRBV5-6, TRBV5-1 and TRBV20-1.

For these TCRs, the target antigens are not known. Unique molecular identifiers were carried by the TCR beta cDNA libraries. TCRdb ran MiXCR on the PCR reads and lists one entry per CDR3 protein. Of 650,000 to 850,000 distinct CDR3 sequences listed, about 45% are singletons. The sequencing sample was made of blood. These receptors were collected from a girl aged 10 to 17 with multiple sclerosis.

The chain combines TRBV20-1 with TRBJ2-4; 7 bases map to TRBD1. The J call may be incorrect, as the DNA end agrees better with TRBJ2-7. The CDR3 is made up of 13 amino acids. Germline-derived CDR1 and CDR2 are DFQATT and SNEGSKA (reference sequence). For the CDR3, the DNA is TGCAGTGCGGATGACAGGGCGAGCTACGAGCAGTACTTC. This gives the protein CSADDRASYEQYF.

This clonotype has just a few counts. V is TRBV6-2 or TRBV6-3 and J is TRBJ2-3, with unresolved D. This CDR3 region has 15 residues. V dropped 0 bases and J dropped 1 base, with 8 bases sitting between them. Germline V gene lookup returns CDR1 MNHEY and CDR2 SVGEGT. In DNA form, the CDR3 reads TGTGCCAGCAGTTACTCGAGTCGGGGCACAGATACGCAGTATTTT. This translates into CASSYSSRGTDTQYF.

For this clonotype: The germline gene is not matched at one end of the junction; a read error may be the cause. This chain uses TRBV29-1 with TRBJ2-3; the D gene could be TRBD1 or TRBD2 (6 bases each). Germline V gives CDR1 SQVTM, CDR2 ANQGSEA. The CDR3 extends over 15 amino acids. The CDR3 sequence: CSGSPGTPRTDMQYF. For the CDR3, the DNA is TGCAGCGGATCACCCGGGACTCCCCGGACAGATATGCAGTATTTT.

With regard to this clonotype: Germline and junction disagree at one end, which may indicate a read error. The chain is built from TRBV19 and TRBJ1-5; D unclear. The CDR3 runs 15 residues. Germline V gene lookup returns CDR1 LNHDA and CDR2 SQIVND (reference sequence). CDR3 sequence (DNA): TGCGCCAGTAGTATCCAGTACAGACCCAATCAGCCCCAGCATTTT. Translating gives CASSIQYRPNQPQHF.

The CDR3 spells CASSQDPTGGNEQYF. CDR3 in DNA: TGTGCCAGCAGCCAAGACCCGACAGGGGGCAACGAGCAGTACTTC. The V call is TRBV4-2, the J call TRBJ2-7, with 10 bases that match TRBD1. The CDR3 loop spans 15 amino acids. The junction had 4 bases not matched to a gene; V was cut back by 0 bases and J by 5 bases. Germline CDR1 reads LGHNA; CDR2 reads YNFKEQ.

This clonotype has just a few counts. The genes are TRBV7-6 and TRBJ2-7, with TRBD1 matching 8 bases. V shed 10 bases and J 4 bases; nucleotides not matched to a gene: 12. Germline V gene lookup returns CDR1 SGHVS and CDR2 FNYEAQ. This CDR3 contains 14 residues. CDR3 sequence (DNA): TGTGCCACCGGTGAAGGGACAGGACGATACGAGCAGTACTTC. It is translated as CATGEGTGRYEQYF.

Many counts were recorded for this clonotype. J is TRBJ2-1 and V is TRBV20-1; TRBD1 or TRBD2 may be the D gene (5 bases each). This CDR3 is 15 amino acids long. Germline V CDR1 and CDR2: DFQATT, SNEGSKA (reference sequence). Trimming took off 0 bases at V and 7 bases at J, with 16 bases between the two ends. The CDR3 DNA sequence: TGCAGTGCTAGAGATTACGCGAGGGGCAATAATGAGCAGTTCTTC. Its translation: CSARDYARGNNEQFF.

This clonotype was seen only a few times. The chain carries TRBV20-1 and TRBJ2-7; 7 bases agree with TRBD2. CDR1 and CDR2 (germline): DFQATT, SNEGSKA (reference sequence). The CDR3 sequence is 13 residues long. The CDR3 sequence is CSALLAESYEQYF. The CDR3 DNA is TGCAGCGCACTTCTAGCGGAGTCCTACGAGCAGTACTTC.

This clonotype was picked up a small number of times. The genes are TRBV4-2 and TRBJ2-7; unclear D gene. The germline gives CDR1 LGHNA, CDR2 YNFKEQ. V dropped 0 bases and J dropped 5 bases, with 11 bases sitting between them. The CDR3 has 14 residues. Here the CDR3 DNA reads TGTGCCAGCAGCCAAGAACCCCTCCTGGACGAGCAGTACTTC. Amino acid sequence: CASSQEPLLDEQYF.

J is TRBJ1-5 and V is TRBV6-1, with TRBD1 as a possible D gene (6 bases). Germline values: CDR1 MNHNS, CDR2 SASEGT. The CDR3 extends over 14 amino acids. Trimming stripped 2 bases from V and 7 bases from J, with 12 bases between. CDR3 sequence reads: CASSEQGSEQPQHF. CDR3 DNA: TGTGCCAGCAGTGAACAGGGGTCAGAACAGCCCCAGCATTTT.

This chain connects TRBV9 to TRBJ1-2; tentatively, D is TRBD1 (6 bases). V lost 3 bases and J lost 4, with 13 bases in between. Germline V lookup: CDR1 SGDLS, CDR2 YYNGEE. The CDR3 has 14 amino acids. The DNA of the CDR3 is TGTGCCAGCAGCGGTATACAGGGTGGCTATGGCTACACCTTC. Translated: CASSGIQGGYGYTF.

This clonotype was seen once. The chain links TRBV9 to TRBJ1-4, with D maybe TRBD1 (5 bases). The V end lost 4 bases, the J end lost 0 bases, and 13 bases lay between the germline ends. CDR3 length: 16 amino acids. The germline CDR1 and CDR2 sequences are SGDLS and YYNGEE. The CDR3 bases are TGTGCCAGCAGCCTCGGGACCTTTGCAACTAATGAAAAACTGTTTTTT. Translating gives CASSLGTFATNEKLFF.

The table lists this clonotype with many counts. The J gene is TRBJ2-7, the V gene TRBV29-1; D remains unclear. Trimming left V 1 base short and J 1 base short, with 2 bases between. From germline, CDR1 is SQVTM and CDR2 ANQGSEA. This CDR3 contains 11 residues. CDR3: CSVEASYEQYF. Here the CDR3 DNA reads TGCAGCGTTGAAGCGTCCTACGAGCAGTACTTC.